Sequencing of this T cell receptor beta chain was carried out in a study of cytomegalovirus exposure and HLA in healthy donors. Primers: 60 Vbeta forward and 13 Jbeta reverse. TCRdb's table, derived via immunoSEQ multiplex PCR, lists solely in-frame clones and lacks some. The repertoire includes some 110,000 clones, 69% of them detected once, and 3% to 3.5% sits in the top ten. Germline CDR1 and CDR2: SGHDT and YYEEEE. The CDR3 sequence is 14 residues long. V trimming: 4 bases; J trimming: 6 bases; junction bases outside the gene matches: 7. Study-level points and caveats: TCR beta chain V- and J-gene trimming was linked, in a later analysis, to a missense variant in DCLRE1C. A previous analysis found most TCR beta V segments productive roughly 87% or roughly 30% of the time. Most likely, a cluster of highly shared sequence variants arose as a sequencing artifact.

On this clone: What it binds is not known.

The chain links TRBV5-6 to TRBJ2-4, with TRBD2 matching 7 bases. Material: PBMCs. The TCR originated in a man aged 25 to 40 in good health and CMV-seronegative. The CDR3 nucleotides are TGTGCCAGCAGCGTTCGGGGGGTGGGAAACATTCAGTACTTC. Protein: CASSVRGVGNIQYF.